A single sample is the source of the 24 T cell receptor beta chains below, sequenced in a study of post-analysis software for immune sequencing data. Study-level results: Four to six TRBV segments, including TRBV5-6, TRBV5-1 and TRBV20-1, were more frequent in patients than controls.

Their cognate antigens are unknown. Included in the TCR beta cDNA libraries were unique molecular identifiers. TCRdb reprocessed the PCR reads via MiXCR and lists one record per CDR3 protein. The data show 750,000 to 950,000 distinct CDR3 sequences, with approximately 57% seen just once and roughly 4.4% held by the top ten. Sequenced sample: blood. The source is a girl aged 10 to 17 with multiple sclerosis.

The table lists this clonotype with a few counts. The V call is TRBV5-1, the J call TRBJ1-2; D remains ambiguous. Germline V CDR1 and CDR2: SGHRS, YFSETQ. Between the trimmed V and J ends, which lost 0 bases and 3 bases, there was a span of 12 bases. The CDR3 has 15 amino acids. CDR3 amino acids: CASSLVSGVDYGYTF. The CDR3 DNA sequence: TGCGCCAGCAGCTTGGTGTCCGGGGTGGACTATGGCTACACCTTC.

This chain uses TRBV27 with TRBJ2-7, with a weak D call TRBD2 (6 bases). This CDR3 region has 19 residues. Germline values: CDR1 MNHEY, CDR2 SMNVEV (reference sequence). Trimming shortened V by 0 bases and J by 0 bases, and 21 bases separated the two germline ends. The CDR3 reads CASSLSTNIAGGTSYEQYF. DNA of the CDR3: TGTGCCAGCAGTTTATCGACTAACATAGCTGGGGGGACCTCCTACGAGCAGTACTTC.

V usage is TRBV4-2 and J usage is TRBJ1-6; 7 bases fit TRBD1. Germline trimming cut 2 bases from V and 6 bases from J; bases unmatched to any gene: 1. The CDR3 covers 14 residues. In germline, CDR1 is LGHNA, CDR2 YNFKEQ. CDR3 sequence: CASSQRDSNSPLHF. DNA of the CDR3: TGTGCCAGCAGCCAAAGGGACAGTAATTCACCCCTCCACTTT.

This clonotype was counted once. The CDR3 DNA reads as TGTGCCATCAGTGAGGATGGGGGCAGGAGCCAAGAGACCCAGTACTTC. Translating it yields CAISEDGGRSQETQYF. The chain is built from TRBV10-3 and TRBJ2-5; tentative D call: TRBD1 (6 bases). The V gene lost 2 bases and the J gene lost 1 base, with 14 bases spanning the gap. Germline V gene data show CDR1 as ENHRY and CDR2 as SYGVKD. The CDR3 sequence is 16 residues long.

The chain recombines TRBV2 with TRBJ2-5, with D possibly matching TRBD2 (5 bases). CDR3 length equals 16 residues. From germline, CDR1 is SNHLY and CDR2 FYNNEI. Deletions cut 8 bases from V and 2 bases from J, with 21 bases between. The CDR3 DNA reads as TGTGCCAGCCGTCCACGCACAACTCCGGGACAAGAGACCCAGTACTTC. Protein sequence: CASRPRTTPGQETQYF.

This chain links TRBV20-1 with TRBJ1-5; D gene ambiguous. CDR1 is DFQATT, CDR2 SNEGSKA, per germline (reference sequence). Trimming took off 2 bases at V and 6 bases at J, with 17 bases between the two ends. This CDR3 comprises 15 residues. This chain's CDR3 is CSARTRKGAGQPQHF. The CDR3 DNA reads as TGCAGTGCTAGAACCCGGAAGGGAGCAGGTCAGCCCCAGCATTTT.

The CDR3 region has the DNA TGTGCCAGCAGTCAACTGAGCGGGGGGTCGAACACCGGGGAGCTGTTTTTT. Its translation: CASSQLSGGSNTGELFF. V is TRBV7-3 and J is TRBJ2-2, with 9 bases that match TRBD2. This CDR3 is built from 17 residues. The V and J ends lost 6 bases and 0 bases, in that order; junction bases with no gene match: 8. Germline lookup yields CDR1 SGHTA and CDR2 FQGTGA. Based on the CDR3 plus reference TRBV7-3 and TRBJ2-2, the full variable domain is GAGVSQTPSNKVTEKGKYVELRCDPISGHTALYWYRQSLGQGPEFLIYFQGTGAADDSGLPNDRFFAVRPEGSVSTLKIQRTERGDSAVYLCASSQLSGGSNTGELFFGEGSRLTVL.

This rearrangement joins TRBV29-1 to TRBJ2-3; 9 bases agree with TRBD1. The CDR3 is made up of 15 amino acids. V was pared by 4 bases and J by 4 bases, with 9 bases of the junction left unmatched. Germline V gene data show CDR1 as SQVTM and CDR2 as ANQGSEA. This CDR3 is CSVGLTGGDADTQYF. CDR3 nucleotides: TGCAGCGTTGGGTTAACAGGGGGCGACGCAGATACGCAGTATTTT.

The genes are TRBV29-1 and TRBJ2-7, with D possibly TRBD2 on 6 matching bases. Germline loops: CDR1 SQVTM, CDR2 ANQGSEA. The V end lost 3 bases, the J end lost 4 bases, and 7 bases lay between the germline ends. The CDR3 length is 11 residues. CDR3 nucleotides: TGCAGCGTTGATGGGGGGTACGAGCAGTACTTC. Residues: CSVDGGYEQYF.

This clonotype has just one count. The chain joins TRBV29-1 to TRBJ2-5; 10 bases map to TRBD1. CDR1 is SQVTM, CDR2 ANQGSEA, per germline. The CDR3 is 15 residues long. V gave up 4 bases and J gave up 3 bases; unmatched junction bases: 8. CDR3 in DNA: TGCAGCGTTGGAGGACAGGGGGGAGGAAAAGAGACCCAGTACTTC. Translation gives CSVGGQGGGKETQYF.

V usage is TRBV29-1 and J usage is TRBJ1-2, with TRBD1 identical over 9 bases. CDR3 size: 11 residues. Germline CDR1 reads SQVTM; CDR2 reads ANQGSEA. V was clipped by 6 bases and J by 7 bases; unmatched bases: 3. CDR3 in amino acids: CSVQGQGGYTF. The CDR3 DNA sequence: TGCAGCGTGCAGGGACAGGGTGGCTACACCTTC.

CDR3 amino acids: CASSLAQQGARETQYF. The CDR3, as DNA: TGTGCCAGCAGCTTGGCCCAGCAGGGGGCCAGGGAGACCCAGTACTTC. The rearrangement joins TRBV5-5 to TRBJ2-5, with 8 bases matching TRBD1. Germline V lookup: CDR1 SGHKS, CDR2 YYEKEE (reference sequence). Trimming removed 0 bases from V and 5 bases from J; junction bases left unmatched: 9. This CDR3 has 16 amino acids.

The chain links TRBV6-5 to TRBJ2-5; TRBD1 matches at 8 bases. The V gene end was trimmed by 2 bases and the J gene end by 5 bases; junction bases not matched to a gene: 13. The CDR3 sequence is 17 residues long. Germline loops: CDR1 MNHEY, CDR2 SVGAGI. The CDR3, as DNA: TGTGCCAGCAGTTACGGCCCGTGGGACAGGCAAGGGGAGACCCAGTACTTC. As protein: CASSYGPWDRQGETQYF.

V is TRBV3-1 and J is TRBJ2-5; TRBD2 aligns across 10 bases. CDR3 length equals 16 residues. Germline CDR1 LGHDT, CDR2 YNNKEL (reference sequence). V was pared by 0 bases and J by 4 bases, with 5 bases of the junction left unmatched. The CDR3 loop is CASSQERLAGAETQYF. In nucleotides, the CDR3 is TGTGCCAGCAGCCAAGAAAGGCTAGCGGGGGCAGAGACCCAGTACTTC.

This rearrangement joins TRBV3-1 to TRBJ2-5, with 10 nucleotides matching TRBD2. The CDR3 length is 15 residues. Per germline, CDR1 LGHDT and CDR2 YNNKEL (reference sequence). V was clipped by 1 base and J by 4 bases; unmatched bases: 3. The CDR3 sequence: CASSQASGGVETQYF. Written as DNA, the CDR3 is TGTGCCAGCAGCCAAGCCAGCGGGGGGGTAGAGACCCAGTACTTC.

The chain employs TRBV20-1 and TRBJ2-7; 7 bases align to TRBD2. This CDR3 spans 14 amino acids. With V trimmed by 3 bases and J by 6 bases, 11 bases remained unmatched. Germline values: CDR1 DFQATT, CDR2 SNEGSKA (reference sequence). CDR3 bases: TGCAGTGCTAGCGGGAAGAGGGCGGGAGCCGAGCAGTACTTC. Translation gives CSASGKRAGAEQYF.

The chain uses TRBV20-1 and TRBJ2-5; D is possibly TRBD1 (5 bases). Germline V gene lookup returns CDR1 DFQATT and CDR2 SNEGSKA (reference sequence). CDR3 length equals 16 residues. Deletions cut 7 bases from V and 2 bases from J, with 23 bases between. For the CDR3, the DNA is TGCAGTGGAATCGACAGATTTGCCGTCACTCAAGAGACCCAGTACTTC. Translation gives CSGIDRFAVTQETQYF.

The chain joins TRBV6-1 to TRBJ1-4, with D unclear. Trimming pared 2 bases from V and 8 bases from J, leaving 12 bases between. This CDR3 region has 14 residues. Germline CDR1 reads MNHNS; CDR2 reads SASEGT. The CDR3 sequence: CASSELRQLEKLFF. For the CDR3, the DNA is TGTGCCAGCAGTGAATTAAGGCAACTAGAAAAACTGTTTTTT.

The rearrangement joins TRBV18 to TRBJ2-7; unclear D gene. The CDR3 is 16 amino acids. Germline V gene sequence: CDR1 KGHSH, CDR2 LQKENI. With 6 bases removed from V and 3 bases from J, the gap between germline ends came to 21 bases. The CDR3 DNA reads TGTGCCAGCTCCCCCCTTAGTCCTCCGGCTTACTACGAGCAGTACTTC. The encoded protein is CASSPLSPPAYYEQYF.

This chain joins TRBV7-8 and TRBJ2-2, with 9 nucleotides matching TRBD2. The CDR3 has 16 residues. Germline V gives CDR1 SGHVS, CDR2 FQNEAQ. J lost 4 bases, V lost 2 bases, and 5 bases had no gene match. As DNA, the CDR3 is TGTGCCAGCAGCTTATTAGCGGGAGAAGGCACCGGGGAGCTGTTTTTT. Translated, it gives CASSLLAGEGTGELFF.

Here the CDR3 reads CASSLTSGSGYNEQFF. As DNA, the CDR3 is TGTGCCAGCAGTTTAACTAGCGGGAGTGGATACAATGAGCAGTTCTTC. J is TRBJ2-1 and V is TRBV12-3 or TRBV12-4, with TRBD2 identical over 11 bases. V lost 2 bases to trimming and J lost 4 bases; unmatched junction nucleotides: 4. The CDR3 is made up of 16 amino acids.

Written as DNA, the CDR3 is TGCGCCAGCAGTCGGATAGCCTCGAGGGGGTCCTCCTACGAGCAGTACTTC. As protein: CASSRIASRGSSYEQYF. The chain links TRBV5-1 to TRBJ2-7; a possible D gene is TRBD1 (6 bases). V lost 5 bases to trimming and J lost 0 bases, with 21 bases between them. This CDR3 is built from 17 residues. The germline V gene has CDR1 SGHRS and CDR2 YFSETQ.

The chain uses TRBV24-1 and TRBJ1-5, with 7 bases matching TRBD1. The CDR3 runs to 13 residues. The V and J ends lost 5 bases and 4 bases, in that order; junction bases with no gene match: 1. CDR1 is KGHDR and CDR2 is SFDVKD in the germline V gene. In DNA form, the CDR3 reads TGTGCCACCAGTGCACAGGGGAATCAGCCCCAGCATTTT. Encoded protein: CATSAQGNQPQHF.

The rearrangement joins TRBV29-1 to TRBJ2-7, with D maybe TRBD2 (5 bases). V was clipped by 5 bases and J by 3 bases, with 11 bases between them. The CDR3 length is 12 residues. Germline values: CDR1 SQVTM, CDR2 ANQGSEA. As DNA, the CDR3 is TGCAGCGTTTTGAGGGCTAACTACGAGCAGTACTTC. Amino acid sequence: CSVLRANYEQYF.